Sequencing of this T cell receptor beta chain was carried out in a study of blood T cell repertoires in COVID-19. This clone was seen just once. Losses at the gene ends were 0 bases for V and 7 bases for J; bases not matched to a gene: 4. Germline V gene lookup returns CDR1 KGHSH and CDR2 LQKENI. This CDR3 is built from 15 residues. Per the authors' pipeline: Scientists estimated how many nucleated cells there were by amplifying reference gene primers. Assay used: immunoSEQ multiplex PCR; TCRdb lists only in-frame clones, some missing. That table gives V, J and clone size, and the DNA gave D and trimming. The table lists around 310,000 clones, 88% of them singletons, with 3.5% to 4.5% in the top ten.

The TCR was taken from a woman in her forties or fifties with active or convalescent COVID-19. The V gene is TRBV18, the J gene TRBJ1-5, with 9 bases matching TRBD1. Input material: peripheral blood. CDR3 residues: CASSPPQGAGQPQHF. CDR3 DNA: TGTGCCAGCTCACCACCACAGGGGGCAGGACAGCCCCAGCATTTT.